This T cell receptor (beta chain) originates from a study of blood T cells in healthy people across ages. Aged about 6 to 100, donors were systemically healthy Caucasians from Russia. J lost 8 bases, V lost 4 bases, and 10 bases had no gene match. CDR3 length equals 15 residues. CDR1 is KGHDR, CDR2 SFDVKD, per germline. Next came a second PCR, run for about 7 to 12 cycles, which used a sample-barcoded 5' primer along with a J-beta primer mix. TCRdb passed the 5' RACE reads through MiXCR, listing each CDR3 protein once. The sample gives more than 700,000 distinct CDR3 sequences, 53% of which show up once; approximately 41% is in the top ten.

V is TRBV24-1 and J is TRBJ2-7; 10 nucleotides match TRBD1. The specimen sequenced was blood. This TCR derives from an elderly man in good health. The CDR3 coding sequence is TGTGCCACCAGTGACCCCGGGACAGGGGAGAGGAAGCAGTACTTC. Encoded protein: CATSDPGTGERKQYF.